These T cell receptor beta chains were read from a single sample in a study of T cell responses to AZD1222 COVID-19 vaccine. Repertoires were generated with immunoSEQ multiplex PCR, while TCRdb's copy carries only in-frame clones and drops some. Among about 130,000 clones, 92% were seen once, and the ten largest hold 1.1%. The source was peripheral blood, collected 28 days after the second AZD1222 dose. Source of these receptors: an adult who received the AZD1222 COVID-19 vaccine. CDR3s include the opening cysteine and the closing phenylalanine or tryptophan. A D gene is named only where the DNA matches it firmly. Some rows mark clone size as missing; the rest say once, few, many or name a class of expanded clone.

d_call clone_size j_call cdr3_length v_call cdr3_nt cdr3_aa
NA NA TRBJ1-3 14 TRBV7-2 TGTGCCAGCAGCCAGGGACATTTCGGAAACACCATATATTTT CASSQGHFGNTIYF
TRBD1 NA TRBJ1-2 14 TRBV4-1 TGCGCCAGCAGCCCCGACAGGGTGTGGTATGGCTACACCTTC CASSPDRVWYGYTF
NA NA TRBJ1-3 11 TRBV10-1 TGCGCCAGGCTCGGGGGAAACACCATATATTTT CARLGGNTIYF
TRBD2 NA TRBJ2-3 18 TRBV5-6 TGTGCCAGCAGCTTGGAGTTTTGGCGGGAGGGACTCACAGATACGCAGTATTTT CASSLEFWREGLTDTQYF
NA NA TRBJ1-5 15 TRBV25-1 TGTGCCAGCAGTGAGGGGCACTATAGCAATCAGCCCCAGCATTTT CASSEGHYSNQPQHF
TRBD2 NA TRBJ2-7 14 TRBV13 TGTGCCAGCAGGCGCGGGGGAAGCTCCTACGAGCAGTACTTC CASRRGGSSYEQYF
NA NA TRBJ1-2 13 TRBV19 TGTGCCAGTAGTAACAGGGCTGTGAATGGCTACACCTTC CASSNRAVNGYTF
NA NA TRBJ2-7 13 TRBV3-1/TRBV3-2 TGTGCCAGCAGCCCCCCGGGAACCTACGAGCAGTACTTC CASSPPGTYEQYF
TRBD1 NA TRBJ1-2 15 TRBV5-4 TGTGCCAGCAGCTTGGAAATAAGCAACAGGGGAGGCTACACCTTC CASSLEISNRGGYTF
TRBD2 NA TRBJ2-3 18 TRBV5-1 TGCGCCAGCAGCCCCGGACTAGCGGGAGGCCATGGCACAGATACGCAGTATTTT CASSPGLAGGHGTDTQYF
NA NA TRBJ1-2 14 TRBV5-6 TGTGCCAGCAGCGCCTCCGGGGCTGGACGGGACTACACCTTC CASSASGAGRDYTF
NA NA TRBJ2-1 13 TRBV20-1 TGCAGTGCTAGTGGGACGGATTACAATGAGCAGTTCTTC CSASGTDYNEQFF
NA NA TRBJ1-2 15 TRBV18 TGTGCCAGCTCACCAGTACGACAGGAAAACTATGGCTACACCTTC CASSPVRQENYGYTF
NA once TRBJ2-1 13 TRBV24-1 TGTGCCACCAGTGACTACAGGGTTCGGGAGCAGTTCTTC CATSDYRVREQFF
TRBD2 NA TRBJ2-5 14 TRBV19 TGTGCCAGTAGTTGGGCGGGGGTAGAGGAGACCCAGTACTTC CASSWAGVEETQYF
NA NA TRBJ2-3 16 TRBV18 TGTGCCAGCTCACTCTCCAGGACCTCTGGCACAGATACGCAGTATTTT CASSLSRTSGTDTQYF
NA NA TRBJ2-5 13 TRBV6-5 TGTGCCAGCAGCACAGAGTACCAAGAGACCCAGTACTTC CASSTEYQETQYF
NA NA TRBJ2-1 14 TRBV10-3 TGTGCCATCAGTGAGTCTCAGACAGTTAATGAGCAGTTCTTC CAISESQTVNEQFF
NA NA TRBJ1-5 14 TRBV24-1 TGTGCCACCAGTGACCGCTACACGAATCAGCCCCAGCATTTT CATSDRYTNQPQHF
NA NA TRBJ2-3 14 TRBV28 TGTGCCAGCAGTTCAGGGATTAGCACAGATACGCAGTATTTT CASSSGISTDTQYF
NA once TRBJ2-2 14 TRBV3-1/TRBV3-2 TGTGCCAGCAGCCAAGATTTAATCACCGGGGAGCTGTTTTTT CASSQDLITGELFF
NA NA TRBJ1-1 16 TRBV6-2/TRBV6-3 TGTGCCAGCAGTTACTACCTTTCAGGAGGGCTGGCTGAAGCTTTCTTT CASSYYLSGGLAEAFF
TRBD1 NA TRBJ1-2 12 TRBV28 TGTGCCAGCAGGGTAGGGGGCCAGGGCTACACCTTC CASRVGGQGYTF
NA NA TRBJ2-3 17 TRBV20-1 TGCAGTGCTAGTGCCAGGGGTGTCCGATCCGGCACAGATACGCAGTATTTT CSASARGVRSGTDTQYF
NA NA TRBJ1-1 10 TRBV29-1 TGCAGCGTTGCGGAGGCGGAAGCTTTCTTT CSVAEAEAFF
TRBD2 NA TRBJ2-7 15 TRBV4-2 TGTGCCAGCAGCCAAGGGGCGGGGGGATCCTACGAGCAGTACTTC CASSQGAGGSYEQYF
TRBD2 NA TRBJ2-2 19 TRBV7-7 TGTGCCAGCAGCGGGGGAATTGGGCTAGCGGGACGTAACACCGGGGAGCTGTTTTTT CASSGGIGLAGRNTGELFF
TRBD1 NA TRBJ1-4 17 TRBV7-2 TGTGCCAGCAGCCTAGGGACAGGGGGCGCGTCGGACGAAAAACTGTTTTTT CASSLGTGGASDEKLFF
TRBD2 NA TRBJ2-1 15 TRBV15 TGTGCCACCAGCGGAGCGGGGGCCGGCTACAATGAGCAGTTCTTC CATSGAGAGYNEQFF
NA once TRBJ2-1 16 TRBV14 TGTGCCAGCAGCCAGGATAGCGGTAACTTATACAATGAGCAGTTCTTC CASSQDSGNLYNEQFF
NA NA TRBJ1-5 15 TRBV27 TGTGCCAGCAGTTTAGCGGAATATAGCAATCAGCCCCAGCATTTT CASSLAEYSNQPQHF
NA NA TRBJ1-4 15 TRBV5-1 TGCGCCAGCAGCTTGTTCAGGGCAGGGAACGAAAAACTGTTTTTT CASSLFRAGNEKLFF
TRBD2 NA TRBJ2-7 15 TRBV28 TGTGCCAGCAGCTCTCTAGCGGGAGGTCGGAGCGAGCAGTACTTC CASSSLAGGRSEQYF
NA NA TRBJ2-3 15 TRBV7-9 TGTGCCAGCAGCTTAACCCGCACTAGCACAGATACGCAGTATTTT CASSLTRTSTDTQYF
TRBD1 NA TRBJ1-5 15 TRBV27 TGTGCCAGCAGTTTCCAAGCAGGGGGCTCTCAGCCCCAGCATTTT CASSFQAGGSQPQHF
NA NA TRBJ1-2 13 TRBV28 TGTGCCAGCAGTGACAAACGTATCTATGGCTACACCTTC CASSDKRIYGYTF
NA NA TRBJ2-7 17 TRBV2 TGTGCCAGCAGTGATACGGCCCGGGGCGCCCTCTCCTACGAGCAGTACTTC CASSDTARGALSYEQYF
NA NA TRBJ1-4 11 TRBV19 TGTGCCAGTAGTATCAATGAAAAACTGTTTTTT CASSINEKLFF
NA NA TRBJ1-1 14 TRBV18 TGTGCCAGCTCACCCATAACAGGGAGCACTGAAGCTTTCTTT CASSPITGSTEAFF
TRBD1 NA TRBJ1-6 15 TRBV2 TGTGCCAGCAGTACCGGGACAGGGGACAATTCACCCCTCCACTTT CASSTGTGDNSPLHF
NA NA TRBJ1-6 14 TRBV25-1 TGTGCCAGCAGTAGGCCGGACACCCATTCACCCCTCCACTTT CASSRPDTHSPLHF
TRBD2 NA TRBJ2-7 14 TRBV7-9 TGTGCCAGCAGCCCAAATTGGGCGGGAGGCGAGCAGTACTTC CASSPNWAGGEQYF
TRBD2 NA TRBJ2-1 15 TRBV27 TGTGCCAGCAGTTTATCGGGAGGGCCTATAAATGAGCAGTTCTTC CASSLSGGPINEQFF
NA NA TRBJ2-7 13 TRBV25-1 TGTGCCAGCAGTGGAGACAGGTCCTGGGAGCAGTACTTC CASSGDRSWEQYF
TRBD2 NA TRBJ2-7 16 TRBV27 TGTGCCAGCAGTCCGCCGACTAGCGGGAGGGCCTACGAGCAGTACTTC CASSPPTSGRAYEQYF
NA NA TRBJ2-7 15 TRBV21-1 TGTGCCAGCAGCAACGGTCGGGAGGAAGGCGACGAGCAGTACTTC CASSNGREEGDEQYF